This TCR beta chain was profiled in a study of cytomegalovirus exposure and HLA in healthy donors. Whole-study context: Within an early data release were 85 million or so unique TCRs drawn from HLA-typed donors. Notes on the study in general: The study listed approximately 160 cytomegalovirus-associated TCR beta chains. Analyses of presence/absence relied on an assumption of roughly uniform sequencing depth across donors. Later, TCR association rates were found to vary by HLA locus, highest for DRB1 and lowest for HLA-C.

As for this clone: Its antigen is currently unknown.

The PCR employed 60 Vbeta primers together with 13 Jbeta primers. Repertoires were generated with immunoSEQ multiplex PCR, while TCRdb's copy carries only in-frame clones and drops some. The data contain about 130,000 clones, approximately 80% of them singletons. The CDR3 sequence is 15 residues long. CDR1 and CDR2 from the germline V gene are MGHRA and YSYEKL. The clonotype comes from a man aged 30-40 years in good health and CMV-seronegative. Specimen: PBMCs. This chain connects TRBV4-1 to TRBJ2-5, with D maybe TRBD1 (6 bases). TRBJ2-7 explains the end of the DNA better; the J call may be wrong. The CDR3 is CASSQQDEQGYEQYF. CDR3 nucleotide sequence: TGCGCCAGCAGCCAACAGGATGAACAGGGTTACGAGCAGTACTTC.